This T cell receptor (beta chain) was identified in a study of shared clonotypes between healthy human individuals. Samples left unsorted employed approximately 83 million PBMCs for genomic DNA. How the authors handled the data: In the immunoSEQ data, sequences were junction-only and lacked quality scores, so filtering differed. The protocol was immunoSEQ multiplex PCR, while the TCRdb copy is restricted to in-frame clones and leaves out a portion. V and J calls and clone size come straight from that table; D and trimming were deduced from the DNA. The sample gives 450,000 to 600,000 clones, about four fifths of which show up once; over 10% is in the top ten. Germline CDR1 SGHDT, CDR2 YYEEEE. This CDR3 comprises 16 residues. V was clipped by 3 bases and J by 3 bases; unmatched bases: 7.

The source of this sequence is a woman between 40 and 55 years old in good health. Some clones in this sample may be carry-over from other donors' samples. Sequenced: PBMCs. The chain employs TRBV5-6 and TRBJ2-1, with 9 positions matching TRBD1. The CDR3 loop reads CASSSQGARYYNEQFF. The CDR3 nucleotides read TGTGCCAGCAGCTCACAGGGGGCCCGATACTACAATGAGCAGTTCTTC.